The source of this T cell receptor (beta chain) is a study of T cell responses to AZD1222 COVID-19 vaccine. This CDR3 spans 13 amino acids. Trimming left V 6 bases short and J 6 bases short, with 12 bases between. The germline CDR1 and CDR2 sequences are MNHEY and SVGAGI. Profiling relied on immunoSEQ multiplex PCR, and the TCRdb table lists in-frame clones only, not all of them. This sample has 90,000 to 120,000 clones, with 85% to 90% found just once. This clonotype originated in an adult in good health. The rearrangement uses TRBV6-5 and TRBJ2-1; D is ambiguous. Here the sequenced sample was peripheral blood, taken on day 0 of AZD1222 vaccination. CDR3 DNA sequence: TGTGCCAGCAGACAAGAGGTTTCCAATGAGCAGTTCTTC. Its translation: CASRQEVSNEQFF.